The 2 T cell receptor beta chains listed next were all sequenced from one sample in a study of blood T cell repertoires in COVID-19. Libraries were prepared by immunoSEQ multiplex PCR; TCRdb keeps only in-frame clonotypes and omits some of them. This repertoire shows some 160,000 clones, roughly 93% found once; its top ten account for approximately 2.2%. Sequenced sample: peripheral blood. These receptors all come from a man between 18 and 29 years old with acute or convalescent COVID-19.

The rearrangement joins TRBV3-1 (or the pseudogene TRBV3-2) to TRBJ1-1; no clear D. The germline V gene encodes CDR1 LGHDT and CDR2 YNNKEL (reference sequence). The CDR3 runs to 13 residues. With 3 bases removed from V and 2 bases from J, the gap between germline ends came to 7 bases. The DNA of the CDR3 is TGTGCCAGCAGCCAGTTCCTTAACACTGAAGCTTTCTTT. Translating gives CASSQFLNTEAFF.

V is TRBV4-1 and J is TRBJ2-3; D is ambiguous. Germline-derived CDR1 and CDR2 are MGHRA and YSYEKL. CDR3 size: 14 residues. Between the trimmed V and J ends, which lost 2 bases and 2 bases, there was a span of 8 bases. For the CDR3, the DNA is TGCGCCAGCAGCCAAAGGTTAGCCACAGATACGCAGTATTTT. Translated: CASSQRLATDTQYF.